The next 8 T cell receptor beta chains were all read from a single sample in a study of CD8+ T cells in alopecia areata. cDNA serving as the sequencing template came from extracted, reverse transcribed RNA. TCRdb's table, derived via immunoSEQ multiplex PCR, lists solely in-frame clones and lacks some. Found here are a few hundred thousand clones, more than 30% of them singletons; the top ten hold just under 0.5%. The treatment is: oral pan-JAK inhibitor, 5-10 mg twice daily. Sequencing was performed on CD4+ T cells sorted from blood, taken around week 34, from a patient treated with tofacitinib. The source of these receptors is a human donor with alopecia areata.

The chain joins TRBV18 to TRBJ1-5; D perhaps matches TRBD1 (5 bases). This CDR3 spans 16 amino acids. V was trimmed by 3 bases and J by 4 bases, leaving 16 bases between them. Germline V CDR1 and CDR2: KGHSH, LQKENI. The CDR3 region is CASSPRGRAPNQPQHF. In nucleotides, the CDR3 is TGTGCCAGCTCACCCCGCGGCAGGGCCCCAAATCAGCCCCAGCATTTT.

A remark on this clone: At one end the junction does not follow the germline gene, possibly because of a read error. This chain uses TRBV5-1 with TRBJ2-1; D is ambiguous. This CDR3 spans 13 amino acids. Germline assignment: CDR1 SGHRS and CDR2 YFSETQ. The CDR3 bases are TGCGCCAGCACCTTGCTCTCCTACAATGAGCAGTTCTTC. Protein product: CASTLLSYNEQFF.

The chain carries TRBV6-5 and TRBJ1-1, with D perhaps matching TRBD1 (6 bases). Trimming cost V 7 bases and J 5 bases, with 17 bases left between them. The CDR3 covers 14 residues. CDR1 is MNHEY, CDR2 SVGAGI, per germline. The CDR3 DNA reads as TGTGCCAGCACAAAGTCGGGGGCCGGGACTGAAGCTTTCTTT. It codes for CASTKSGAGTEAFF.

V gene TRBV30 combines with J gene TRBJ1-2; possible D gene TRBD1, 6 bases. The CDR3 covers 14 residues. Germline CDR1 GTSNPN, CDR2 SVGIG (reference sequence). The V gene lost 2 bases and the J gene lost 6 bases, with 16 bases spanning the gap. CDR3 amino acids: CAWSTQGVGDGYTF. CDR3 in DNA: TGTGCCTGGAGTACACAGGGAGTAGGTGATGGCTACACCTTC.

This clone was counted a few times. The chain carries TRBV29-1 and TRBJ1-1; D is undetermined. In germline, CDR1 is SQVTM, CDR2 ANQGSEA. V lost 8 bases and J 6 bases, leaving 10 bases between the germline ends. The CDR3 extends over 10 amino acids. This CDR3 reads CSPVGAEAFF. The CDR3 nucleotides read TGCAGCCCTGTAGGTGCTGAAGCTTTCTTT.

The rearrangement uses TRBV18 and TRBJ2-1; D gene unclear. The germline V gene encodes CDR1 KGHSH and CDR2 LQKENI. V lost 3 bases and J lost 0, with 3 bases in between. The CDR3 runs to 13 residues. As DNA, the CDR3 is TGTGCCAGCTCACCCGCCTCCTACAATGAGCAGTTCTTC. Amino acids: CASSPASYNEQFF.

DNA for the CDR3: TGCGCCAGCAGCTTGGGTGTGAGCGGGAGCTCCTACGAGCAGTACTTC. Protein product: CASSLGVSGSSYEQYF. The J gene is TRBJ2-7, the V gene TRBV5-1; TRBD2 matches 8 bases. Germline V gene sequence: CDR1 SGHRS, CDR2 YFSETQ. V trimming: 0 bases; J trimming: 0 bases; junction bases outside the gene matches: 5. This CDR3 comprises 16 residues.

The chain couples TRBV25-1 to TRBJ2-7; no definite D call. The germline V gene has CDR1 MGHDK and CDR2 SYGVNS. The V end was cut by 3 bases, the J end by 6 bases, with 9 bases between. The CDR3 covers 12 residues. The DNA of the CDR3 is TGTGCCAGCAGTGAGTATCCAGCCGAGCAGTACTTC. Protein sequence: CASSEYPAEQYF.